A selection of T cell receptor beta chains follows, all from one sample in a study of T-cell reconstitution after alpha-beta-depleted transplantation in children. TCRdb used MiXCR to reprocess the PCR reads, holding one entry per CDR3 protein. The sample yields about 580,000 distinct CDR3 sequences, 20% to 25% seen once. The material was PBMCs, mostly from graft donor cells, obtained 360 days after TCRalphabeta/CD19-depleted stem cell transplant. These receptors were collected from a boy younger than two who had a stem cell transplant for acute myeloid leukemia, so the T cells may come from the graft donor. Each CDR3 is given with its conserved first and last residue. Fields, in order: CDR3 protein, CDR3 DNA, D gene, clone size, J gene, V gene, CDR3 length. A D gene is named only where the DNA matches it firmly. Clone size is given for some rows only: seen once, a few or many times, or a class if the clone is expanded.

CAHGTQGPTDTQYF,TGTGCCCACGGCACCCAGGGACCCACAGATACGCAGTATTTT,-,few,TRBJ2-3,TRBV6-1,14
CASSHATSGANVLTF,TGCGCCAGCAGCCACGCAACGTCTGGGGCCAACGTCCTGACTTTC,-,few,TRBJ2-6,TRBV4-1,15
CSAKRQPHVGQFF,TGCAGTGCTAAGCGACAGCCTCACGTTGGGCAGTTCTTC,-,few,TRBJ2-1,TRBV20-1,13
CATSRGQGPPPYEQYF,TGTGCCACCAGCAGAGGACAGGGCCCACCACCCTACGAGCAGTACTTC,TRBD1,few,TRBJ2-7,TRBV15,16
CASSLEGQTSGVLLQYF,TGTGCCAGCAGTTTAGAGGGCCAGACTAGCGGGGTGCTTCTTCAGTACTTC,TRBD2,-,TRBJ2-4,TRBV12-3/TRBV12-4,17
CSARDWDGGPRADTQYF,TGCAGTGCTAGAGATTGGGACGGGGGACCAAGGGCAGATACGCAGTATTTT,-,-,TRBJ2-3,TRBV20-1,17
CAISRVQPGELFF,TGTGCCATCAGTAGAGTTCAGCCCGGGGAGCTGTTTTTT,-,many,TRBJ2-2,TRBV10-3,13
CATSRPRQLNTEAFF,TGTGCCACCAGCAGACCCCGACAGTTGAACACTGAAGCTTTCTTT,-,many,TRBJ1-1,TRBV15,15
CASSQDLTSFVPYEQYF,TGCGCCAGCAGCCAAGACTTAACTAGCTTCGTACCCTACGAGCAGTACTTC,-,many,TRBJ2-7,TRBV4-3,17
CSASEWGGAYNEQFF,TGCAGTGCTAGCGAGTGGGGGGGAGCCTACAATGAGCAGTTCTTC,TRBD2,many,TRBJ2-1,TRBV20-1,15
CASSRDSWGYNEQFF,TGTGCCAGCAGTCGGGACTCGTGGGGCTACAATGAGCAGTTCTTC,-,-,TRBJ2-1,TRBV27,15
CASSHGGAETQYF,TGCGCCAGCAGCCACGGGGGCGCAGAGACCCAGTACTTC,-,many,TRBJ2-5,TRBV4-3,13
CASSLKGGGAGDTQYF,TGTGCCAGCAGCTTAAAGGGCGGGGGGGCCGGAGATACGCAGTATTTT,TRBD2,many,TRBJ2-3,TRBV7-3,16
CASSFSVVNEQFF,TGTGCCAGCAGTTTCTCCGTAGTGAATGAGCAGTTCTTC,-,-,TRBJ2-1,TRBV7-9,13